In this sample, the clone carrying this TCR beta chain turned up a few times. What it binds is not known. The read gets to within 3 residues of the CDR3 end, and the germline J gene fills in the rest. The CDR3 consists of 15 residues. Germline V lookup: CDR1 SNHLY, CDR2 FYNNEI. The ends were cut back, 7 bases at V and 5 bases at J, with 17 bases in the middle. Measured with immunoSEQ multiplex PCR; TCRdb has only the in-frame clones, and not every one. The sample yields about 11,000 clones, without any singletons. Patients and controls were mostly of Caucasian heritage. This sample was included in a study of T cell clonality in common variable immunodeficiency. Study findings and constraints: In common variable immunodeficiency, TCR beta chains reportedly carried fewer deletions and N-nucleotide insertions.

The source is a human donor with common variable immunodeficiency. The chain joins TRBV2 to TRBJ2-2; possible D gene TRBD2, 7 bases. Sequenced sample: peripheral blood mononuclear cells. The CDR3 spells CASTKERGGTGELFF. CDR3 bases read: TGTGCCAGCACCAAGGAGAGGGGGGGGACCGGGGAG.